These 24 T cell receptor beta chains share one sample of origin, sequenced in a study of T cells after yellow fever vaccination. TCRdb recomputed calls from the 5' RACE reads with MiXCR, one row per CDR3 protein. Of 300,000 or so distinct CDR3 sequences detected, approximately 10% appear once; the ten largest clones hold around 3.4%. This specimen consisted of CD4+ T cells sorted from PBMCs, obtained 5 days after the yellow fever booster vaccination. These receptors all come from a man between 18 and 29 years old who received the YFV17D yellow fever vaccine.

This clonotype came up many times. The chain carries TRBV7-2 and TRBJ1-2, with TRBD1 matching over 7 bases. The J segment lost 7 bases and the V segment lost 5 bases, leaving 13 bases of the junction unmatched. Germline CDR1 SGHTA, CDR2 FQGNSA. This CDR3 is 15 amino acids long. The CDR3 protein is CASSPLDYRGSGYTF. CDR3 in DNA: TGTGCCAGCAGCCCTCTGGATTACAGGGGCTCTGGCTACACCTTC. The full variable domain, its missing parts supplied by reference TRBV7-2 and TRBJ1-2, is GAGVSQSPSNKVTEKGKDVELRCDPISGHTALYWYRQSLGQGLEFLIYFQGNSAPDKSGLPSDRFSAERTGGSVSTLTIQRTQQEDSAVYLCASSPLDYRGSGYTFGSGTRLTVV.

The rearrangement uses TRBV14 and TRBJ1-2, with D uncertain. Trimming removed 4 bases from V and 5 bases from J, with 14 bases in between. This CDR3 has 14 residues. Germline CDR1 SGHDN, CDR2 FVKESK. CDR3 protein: CASSRSASAYGYTF. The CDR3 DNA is TGTGCCAGCAGCCGGTCCGCTTCGGCTTATGGCTACACCTTC.

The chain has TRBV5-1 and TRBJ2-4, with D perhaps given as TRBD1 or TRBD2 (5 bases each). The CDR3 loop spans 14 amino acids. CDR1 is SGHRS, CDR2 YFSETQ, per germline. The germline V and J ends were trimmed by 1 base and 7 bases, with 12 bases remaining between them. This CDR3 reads CASSLWSEGNIQYF. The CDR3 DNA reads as TGCGCCAGCAGCTTGTGGTCAGAGGGGAACATTCAGTACTTC.

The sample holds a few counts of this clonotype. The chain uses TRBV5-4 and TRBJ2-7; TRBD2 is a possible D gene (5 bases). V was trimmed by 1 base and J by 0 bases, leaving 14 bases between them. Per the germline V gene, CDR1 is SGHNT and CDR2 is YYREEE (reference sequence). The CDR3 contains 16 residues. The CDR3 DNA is TGTGCCAGCAGCTTGAGAGGGCAGGCGAGCTCCTACGAGCAGTACTTC. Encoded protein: CASSLRGQASSYEQYF.

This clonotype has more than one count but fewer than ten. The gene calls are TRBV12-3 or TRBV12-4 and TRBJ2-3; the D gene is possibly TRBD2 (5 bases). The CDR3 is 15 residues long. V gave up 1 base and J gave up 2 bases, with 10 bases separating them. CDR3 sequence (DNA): TGTGCCAGCAGTTTAGGCGGGCGGGTCACAGATACGCAGTATTTT. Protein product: CASSLGGRVTDTQYF.

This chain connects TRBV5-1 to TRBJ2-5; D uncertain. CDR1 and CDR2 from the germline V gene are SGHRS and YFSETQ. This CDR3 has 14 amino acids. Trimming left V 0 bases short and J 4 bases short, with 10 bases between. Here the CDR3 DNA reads TGCGCCAGCAGCTTGGGACTGGGGATAGAGACCCAGTACTTC. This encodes CASSLGLGIETQYF.

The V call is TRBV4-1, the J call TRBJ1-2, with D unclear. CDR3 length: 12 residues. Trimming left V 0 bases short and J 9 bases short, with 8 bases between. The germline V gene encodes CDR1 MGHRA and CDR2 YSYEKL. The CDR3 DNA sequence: TGCGCCAGCAGCCAAGATGGCAGGAGCTACACCTTC. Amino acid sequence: CASSQDGRSYTF.

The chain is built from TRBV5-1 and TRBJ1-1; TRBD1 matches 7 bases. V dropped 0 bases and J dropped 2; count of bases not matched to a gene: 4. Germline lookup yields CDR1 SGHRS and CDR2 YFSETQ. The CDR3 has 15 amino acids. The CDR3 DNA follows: TGCGCCAGCAGCTTGGCAGGGGGGCGAAACACTGAAGCTTTCTTT. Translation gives CASSLAGGRNTEAFF.

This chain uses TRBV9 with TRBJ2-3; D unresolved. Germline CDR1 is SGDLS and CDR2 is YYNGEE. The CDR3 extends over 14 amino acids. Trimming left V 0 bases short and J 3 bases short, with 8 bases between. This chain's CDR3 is CASSVDLGTDTQYF. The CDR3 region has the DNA TGTGCCAGCAGCGTAGATCTGGGTACAGATACGCAGTATTTT.

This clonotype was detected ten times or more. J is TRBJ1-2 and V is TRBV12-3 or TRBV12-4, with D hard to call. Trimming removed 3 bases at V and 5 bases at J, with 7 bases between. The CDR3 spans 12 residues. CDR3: CASSFSGYGYTF. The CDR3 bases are TGTGCCAGCAGTTTCTCCGGGTATGGCTACACCTTC.

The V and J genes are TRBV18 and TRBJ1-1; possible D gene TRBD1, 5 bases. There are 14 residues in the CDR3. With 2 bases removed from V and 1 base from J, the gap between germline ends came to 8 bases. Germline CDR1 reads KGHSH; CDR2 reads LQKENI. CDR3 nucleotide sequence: TGTGCCAGCTCACCAACGGACACGAACACTGAAGCTTTCTTT. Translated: CASSPTDTNTEAFF.

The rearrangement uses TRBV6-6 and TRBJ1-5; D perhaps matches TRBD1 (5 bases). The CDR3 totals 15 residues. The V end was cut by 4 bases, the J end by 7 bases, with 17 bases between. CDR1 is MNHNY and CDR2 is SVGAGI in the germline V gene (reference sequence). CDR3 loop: CASSSVGASAQPQHF. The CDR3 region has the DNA TGTGCCAGCAGTTCAGTAGGGGCATCTGCCCAGCCCCAGCATTTT.

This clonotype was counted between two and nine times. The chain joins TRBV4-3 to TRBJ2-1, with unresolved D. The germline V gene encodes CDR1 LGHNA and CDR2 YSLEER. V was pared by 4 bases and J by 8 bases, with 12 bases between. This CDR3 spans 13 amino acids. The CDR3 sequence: CASSPAIFDEQFF. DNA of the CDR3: TGCGCCAGCAGCCCTGCGATCTTCGATGAGCAGTTCTTC.

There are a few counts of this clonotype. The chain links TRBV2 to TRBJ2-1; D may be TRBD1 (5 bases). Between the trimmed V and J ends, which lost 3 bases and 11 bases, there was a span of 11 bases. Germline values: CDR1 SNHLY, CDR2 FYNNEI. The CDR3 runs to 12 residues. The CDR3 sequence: CASSDGQGKQFF. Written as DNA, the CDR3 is TGTGCCAGCAGTGATGGCCAGGGAAAGCAGTTCTTC.

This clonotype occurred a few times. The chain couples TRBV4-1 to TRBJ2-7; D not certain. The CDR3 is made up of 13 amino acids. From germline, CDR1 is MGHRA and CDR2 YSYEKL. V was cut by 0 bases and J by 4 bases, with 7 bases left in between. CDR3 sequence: CASSQDSGYEQYF. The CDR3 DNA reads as TGCGCCAGCAGCCAAGATTCGGGTTACGAGCAGTACTTC.

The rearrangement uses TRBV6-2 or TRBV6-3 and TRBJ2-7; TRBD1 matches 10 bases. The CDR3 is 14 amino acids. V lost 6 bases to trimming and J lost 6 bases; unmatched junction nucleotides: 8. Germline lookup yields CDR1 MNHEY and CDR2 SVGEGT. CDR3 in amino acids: CASSTRQGAIEQYV. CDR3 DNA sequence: TGTGCCAGCAGCACACGACAGGGGGCCATCGAGCAGTACGTC.

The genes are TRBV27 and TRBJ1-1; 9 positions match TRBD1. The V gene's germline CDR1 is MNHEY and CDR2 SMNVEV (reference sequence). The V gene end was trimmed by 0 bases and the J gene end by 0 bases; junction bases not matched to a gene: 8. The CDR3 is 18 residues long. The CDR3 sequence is CASSLSWGQGGMNTEAFF. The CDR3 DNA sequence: TGTGCCAGCAGTTTATCGTGGGGACAGGGAGGCATGAACACTGAAGCTTTCTTT.

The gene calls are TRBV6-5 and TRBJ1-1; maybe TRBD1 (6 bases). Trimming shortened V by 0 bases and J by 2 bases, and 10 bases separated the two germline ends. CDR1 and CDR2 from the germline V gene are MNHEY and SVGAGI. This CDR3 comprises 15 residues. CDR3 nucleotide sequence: TGTGCCAGCAGTTACTCTTACAGGGATAACACTGAAGCTTTCTTT. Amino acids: CASSYSYRDNTEAFF.

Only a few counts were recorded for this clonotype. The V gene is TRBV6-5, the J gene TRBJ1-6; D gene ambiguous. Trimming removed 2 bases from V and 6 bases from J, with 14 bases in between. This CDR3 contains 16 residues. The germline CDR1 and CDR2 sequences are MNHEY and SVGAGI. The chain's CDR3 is CASSYGLLGANSPLHF. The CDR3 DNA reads TGTGCCAGCAGTTACGGCCTATTGGGCGCTAATTCACCCCTCCACTTT.

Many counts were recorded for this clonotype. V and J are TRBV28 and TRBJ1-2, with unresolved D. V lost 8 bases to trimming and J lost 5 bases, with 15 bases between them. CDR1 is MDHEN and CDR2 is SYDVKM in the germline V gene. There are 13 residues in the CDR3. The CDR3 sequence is CASVPGVEYGYTF. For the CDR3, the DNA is TGTGCCAGCGTCCCCGGGGTGGAGTATGGCTACACCTTC.

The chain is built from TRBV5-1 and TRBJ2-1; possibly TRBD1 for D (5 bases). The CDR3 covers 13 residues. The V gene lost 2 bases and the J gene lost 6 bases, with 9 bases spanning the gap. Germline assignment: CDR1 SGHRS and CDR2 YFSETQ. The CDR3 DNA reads TGCGCCAGCAGCTTTAGACAGTCCAATGAGCAGTTCTTC. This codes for CASSFRQSNEQFF.

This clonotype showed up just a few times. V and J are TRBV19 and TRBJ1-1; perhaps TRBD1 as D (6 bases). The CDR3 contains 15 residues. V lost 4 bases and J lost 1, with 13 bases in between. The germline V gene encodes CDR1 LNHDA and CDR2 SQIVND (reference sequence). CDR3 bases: TGTGCCAGTAGTAAGGGGGATAGACGGAACACTGAAGCTTTCTTT. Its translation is CASSKGDRRNTEAFF.

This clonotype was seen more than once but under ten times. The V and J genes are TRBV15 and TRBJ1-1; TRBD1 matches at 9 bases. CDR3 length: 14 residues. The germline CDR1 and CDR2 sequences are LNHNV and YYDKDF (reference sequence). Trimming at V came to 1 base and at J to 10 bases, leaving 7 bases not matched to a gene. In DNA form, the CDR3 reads TGTGCCACCAGCAGAGTGGGACAGGGCCATGGAGCTTTCTTT. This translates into CATSRVGQGHGAFF.

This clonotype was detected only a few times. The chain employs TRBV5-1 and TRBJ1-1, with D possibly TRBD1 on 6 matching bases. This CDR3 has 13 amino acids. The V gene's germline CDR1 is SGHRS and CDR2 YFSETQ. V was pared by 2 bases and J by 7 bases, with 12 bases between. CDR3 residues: CASSLIEGVEAFF. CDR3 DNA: TGCGCCAGCAGCTTAATAGAGGGGGTTGAAGCTTTCTTT.